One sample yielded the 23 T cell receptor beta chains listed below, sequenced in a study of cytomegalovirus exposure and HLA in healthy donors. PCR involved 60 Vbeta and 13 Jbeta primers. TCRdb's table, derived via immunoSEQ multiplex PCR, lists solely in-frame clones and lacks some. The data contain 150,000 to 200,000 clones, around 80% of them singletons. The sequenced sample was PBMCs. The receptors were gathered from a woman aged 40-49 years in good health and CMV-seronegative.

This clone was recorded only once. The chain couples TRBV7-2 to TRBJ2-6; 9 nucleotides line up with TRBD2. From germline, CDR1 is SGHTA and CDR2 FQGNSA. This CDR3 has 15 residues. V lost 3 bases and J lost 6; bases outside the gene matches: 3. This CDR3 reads CASSFPSGEANVLTF. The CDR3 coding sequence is TGTGCCAGCAGCTTCCCTAGCGGGGAGGCCAACGTCCTGACTTTC.

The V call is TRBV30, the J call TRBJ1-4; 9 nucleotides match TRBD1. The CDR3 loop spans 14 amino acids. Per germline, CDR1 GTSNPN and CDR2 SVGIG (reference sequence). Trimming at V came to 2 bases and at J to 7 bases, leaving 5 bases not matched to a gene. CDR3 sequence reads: CAWSPGQGSEKLFF. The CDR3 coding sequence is TGTGCCTGGAGTCCGGGACAGGGTAGTGAAAAACTGTTTTTT.

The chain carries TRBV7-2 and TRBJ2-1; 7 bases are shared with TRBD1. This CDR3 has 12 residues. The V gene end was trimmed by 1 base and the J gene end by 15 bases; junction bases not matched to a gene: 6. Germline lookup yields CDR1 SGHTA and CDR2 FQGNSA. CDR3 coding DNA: TGTGCCAGCAGCTTAGAGACAGGGTCTCGGTTCTTC. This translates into CASSLETGSRFF.

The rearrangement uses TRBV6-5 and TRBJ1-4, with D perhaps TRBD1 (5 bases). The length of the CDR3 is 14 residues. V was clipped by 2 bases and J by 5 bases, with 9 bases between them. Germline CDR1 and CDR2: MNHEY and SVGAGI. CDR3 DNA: TGTGCCAGCAGTTACCGCACAGGAAATGAAAAACTGTTTTTT. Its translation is CASSYRTGNEKLFF.

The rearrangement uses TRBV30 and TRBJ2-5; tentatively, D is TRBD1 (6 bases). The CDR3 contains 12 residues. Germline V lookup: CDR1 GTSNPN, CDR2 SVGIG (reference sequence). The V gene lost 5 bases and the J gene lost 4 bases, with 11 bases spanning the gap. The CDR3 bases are TGTGCCTGGGCGAGGGGGTCAGAGACCCAGTACTTC. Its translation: CAWARGSETQYF.

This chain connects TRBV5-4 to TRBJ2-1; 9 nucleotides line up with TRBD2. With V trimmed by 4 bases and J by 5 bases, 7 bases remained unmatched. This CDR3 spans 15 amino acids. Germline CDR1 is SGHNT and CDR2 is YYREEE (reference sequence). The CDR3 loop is CASSHLAGPNNEQFF. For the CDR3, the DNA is TGTGCCAGCAGCCATCTAGCGGGACCCAACAATGAGCAGTTCTTC.

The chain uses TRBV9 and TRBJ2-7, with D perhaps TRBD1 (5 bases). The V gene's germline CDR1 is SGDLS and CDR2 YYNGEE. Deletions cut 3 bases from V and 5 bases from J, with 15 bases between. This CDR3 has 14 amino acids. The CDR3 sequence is CASSEGPPAHEQYF. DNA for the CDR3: TGTGCCAGCAGCGAGGGGCCCCCTGCCCACGAGCAGTACTTC.

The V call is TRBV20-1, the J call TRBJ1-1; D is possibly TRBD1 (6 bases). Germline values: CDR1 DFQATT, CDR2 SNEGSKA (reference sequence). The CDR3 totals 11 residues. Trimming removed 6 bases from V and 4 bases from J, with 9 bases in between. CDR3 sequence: CSAEQGTEAFF. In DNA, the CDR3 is TGCAGTGCAGAACAGGGCACTGAAGCTTTCTTT.

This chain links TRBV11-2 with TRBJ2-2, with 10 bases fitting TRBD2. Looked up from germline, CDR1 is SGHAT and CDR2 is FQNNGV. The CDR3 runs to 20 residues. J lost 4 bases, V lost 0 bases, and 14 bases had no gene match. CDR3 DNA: TGTGCCAGCAGCTTAGAGAGGGGGGATTTTAGCGGGGGGAGCACCGGGGAGCTGTTTTTT. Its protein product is CASSLERGDFSGGSTGELFF.

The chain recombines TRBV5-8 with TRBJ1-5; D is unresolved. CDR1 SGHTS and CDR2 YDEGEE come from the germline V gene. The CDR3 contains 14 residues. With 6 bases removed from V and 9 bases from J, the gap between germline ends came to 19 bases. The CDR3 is CASTSFGDHGPQHF. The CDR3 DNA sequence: TGTGCCAGCACCTCATTCGGGGATCACGGGCCCCAGCATTTT. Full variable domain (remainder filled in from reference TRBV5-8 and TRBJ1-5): EAGVTQSPTHLIKTRGQQATLRCSPISGHTSVYWYQQALGLGLQFLLWYDEGEERNRGNFPPRFSGRQFPNYSSELNVNALELEDSALYLCASTSFGDHGPQHFGDGTRLSIL.

The CDR3 reads CAWSLSGGSGEKLFF. CDR3 coding DNA: TGTGCCTGGAGTCTATCAGGGGGCTCGGGTGAAAAACTGTTTTTT. This chain connects TRBV30 to TRBJ1-4; TRBD1 matches at 8 bases. Trimming removed 2 bases from V and 7 bases from J; junction bases left unmatched: 9. The CDR3 has 15 amino acids. Germline values: CDR1 GTSNPN, CDR2 SVGIG (reference sequence).

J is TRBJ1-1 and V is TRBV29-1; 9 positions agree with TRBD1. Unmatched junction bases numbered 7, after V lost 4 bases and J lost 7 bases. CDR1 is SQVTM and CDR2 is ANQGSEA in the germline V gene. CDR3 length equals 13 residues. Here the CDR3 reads CSVVNRGRFEAFF. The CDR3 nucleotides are TGCAGCGTTGTCAACAGGGGGCGGTTTGAAGCTTTCTTT.

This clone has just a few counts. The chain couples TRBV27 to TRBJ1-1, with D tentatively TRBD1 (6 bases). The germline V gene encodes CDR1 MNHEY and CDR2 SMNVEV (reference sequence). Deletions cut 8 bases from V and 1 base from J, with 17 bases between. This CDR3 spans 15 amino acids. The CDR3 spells CASLMVRGANTEAFF. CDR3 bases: TGTGCCAGCCTGATGGTACGGGGGGCGAACACTGAAGCTTTCTTT.

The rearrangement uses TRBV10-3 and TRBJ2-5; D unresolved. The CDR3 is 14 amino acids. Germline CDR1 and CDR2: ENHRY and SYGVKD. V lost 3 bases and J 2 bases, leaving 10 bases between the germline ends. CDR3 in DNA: TGTGCCATCAGTGATACGAGTTCACAAGAGACCCAGTACTTC. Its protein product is CAISDTSSQETQYF.

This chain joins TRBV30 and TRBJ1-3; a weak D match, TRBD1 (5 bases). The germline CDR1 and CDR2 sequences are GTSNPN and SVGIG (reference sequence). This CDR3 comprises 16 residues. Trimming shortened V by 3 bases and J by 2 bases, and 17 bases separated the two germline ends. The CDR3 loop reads CAWRQDTTYAGNTIYF. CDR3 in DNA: TGTGCCTGGAGACAGGACACTACATATGCTGGAAACACCATATATTTT.

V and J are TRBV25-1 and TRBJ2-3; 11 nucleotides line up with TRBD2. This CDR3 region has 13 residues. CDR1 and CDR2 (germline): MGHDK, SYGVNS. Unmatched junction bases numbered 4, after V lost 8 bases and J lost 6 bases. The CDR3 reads CASVLAGGDTQYF. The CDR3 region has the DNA TGTGCCAGCGTCCTAGCGGGAGGTGATACGCAGTATTTT.

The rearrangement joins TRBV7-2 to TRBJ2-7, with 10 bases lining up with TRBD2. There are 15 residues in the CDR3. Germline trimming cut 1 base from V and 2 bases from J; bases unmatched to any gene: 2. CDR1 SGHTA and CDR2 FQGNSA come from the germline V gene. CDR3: CASSLGTSGPYEQYF. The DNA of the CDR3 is TGTGCCAGCAGCTTAGGGACTAGCGGACCCTACGAGCAGTACTTC.

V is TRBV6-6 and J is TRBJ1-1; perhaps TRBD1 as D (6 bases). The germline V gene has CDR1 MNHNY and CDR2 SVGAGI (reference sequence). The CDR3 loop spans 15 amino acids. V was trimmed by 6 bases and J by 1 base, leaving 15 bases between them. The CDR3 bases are TGTGCCAGCAGCCCCCCGGGACACCAGAACACTGAAGCTTTCTTT. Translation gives CASSPPGHQNTEAFF.

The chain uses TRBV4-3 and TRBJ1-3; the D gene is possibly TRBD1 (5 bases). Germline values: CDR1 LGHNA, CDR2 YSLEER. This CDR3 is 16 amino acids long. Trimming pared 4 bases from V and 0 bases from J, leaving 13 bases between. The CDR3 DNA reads TGCGCCAGCAGCCCGACAGCTCCAATCTCTGGAAACACCATATATTTT. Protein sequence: CASSPTAPISGNTIYF.

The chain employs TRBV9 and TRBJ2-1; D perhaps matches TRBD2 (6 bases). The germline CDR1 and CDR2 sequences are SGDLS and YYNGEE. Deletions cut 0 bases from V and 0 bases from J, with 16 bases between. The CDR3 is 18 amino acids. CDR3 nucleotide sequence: TGTGCCAGCAGCGTAGGGATTGGAGGGCAGAGCTCCTACAATGAGCAGTTCTTC. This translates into CASSVGIGGQSSYNEQFF.

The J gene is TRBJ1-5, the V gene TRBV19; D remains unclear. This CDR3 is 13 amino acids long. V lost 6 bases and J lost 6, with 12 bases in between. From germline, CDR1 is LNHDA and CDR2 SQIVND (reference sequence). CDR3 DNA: TGTGCCAGTAGCGTCCAGGTGAGTCAGCCCCAGCATTTT. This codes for CASSVQVSQPQHF.

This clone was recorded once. CDR3 nucleotides: TGTGCCAGCACCAAGGGAACTAGCGGGATCATCGGGGAGCTGTTTTTT. It translates to CASTKGTSGIIGELFF. The chain uses TRBV7-9 and TRBJ2-2; 10 bases are shared with TRBD2. The CDR3 contains 16 residues. V lost 7 bases to trimming and J lost 7 bases; unmatched junction nucleotides: 12. Per germline, CDR1 SEHNR and CDR2 FQNEAQ (reference sequence).

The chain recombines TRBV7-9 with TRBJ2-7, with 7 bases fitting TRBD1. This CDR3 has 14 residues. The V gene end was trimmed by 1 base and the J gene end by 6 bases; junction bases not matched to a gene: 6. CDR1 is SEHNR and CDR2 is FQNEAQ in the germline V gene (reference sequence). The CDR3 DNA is TGTGCCAGCAGCTTAGAAACAGGGGTGTCCGAGCAGTACGTC. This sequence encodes CASSLETGVSEQYV.